Shown below are 7 T cell receptor beta chains from a single sample sequenced in a study of radiotherapy plus CTLA-4 blockade in lung cancer. Data came from immunoSEQ multiplex PCR; TCRdb stores just in-frame clones and leaves some out. The data hold 65,000 to 95,000 clones, with about 88% observed a single time. The sequences come from peripheral blood, collected from a patient treated with radiotherapy plus ipilimumab. These receptors originate from a human donor with non-small cell lung cancer who had stable disease on radiotherapy plus ipilimumab.

V gene TRBV28 combines with J gene TRBJ2-3; the match to TRBD1 covers 7 bases. The germline V gene encodes CDR1 MDHEN and CDR2 SYDVKM. The CDR3 length is 14 residues. The J segment lost 3 bases and the V segment lost 2 bases, leaving 2 bases of the junction unmatched. CDR3 amino acids: CASSLRQGTDTQYF. The CDR3 DNA follows: TGTGCCAGCAGTTTACGACAGGGAACAGATACGCAGTATTTT.

Comment on this clone: The conserved final phenylalanine or tryptophan is absent from the CDR3, which likely points to a read error. Because the CDR3's place on the DNA is in doubt, the DNA is left out and the CDR3 is given as listed by TCRdb. CDR3: CASSRLAGVA. The rearrangement uses TRBV21-1 and TRBJ2-7; the table's TRBD2 call for D was not verified on the DNA. TRBV21-1 is annotated as a pseudogene. The CDR3 totals 10 residues, both ends included.

This clone has more than one count but fewer than ten. The chain has TRBV19 and TRBJ2-5; D gene unclear. Germline CDR1 LNHDA, CDR2 SQIVND (reference sequence). V was cut by 9 bases and J by 5 bases, with 16 bases left in between. The CDR3 covers 13 residues. The CDR3 spells CASSASDWETQYF. The CDR3 DNA reads TGTGCCAGCTCCGCTTCTGATTGGGAGACCCAGTACTTC.

As to this clone: Germline is not matched at one junction end, which may reflect a read error. In nucleotides, the CDR3 is TGTGCTAGCAGCTCCCACGGGAGTCTCGGAGGGCAAGAGACCCAGTACTTC. As protein: CASSSHGSLGGQETQYF. The chain has TRBV7-7 and TRBJ2-5; D possibly corresponds to TRBD2 (6 bases). Germline lookup yields CDR1 SSHAT and CDR2 FNYEAQ (reference sequence). The CDR3 extends over 17 amino acids.

The chain recombines TRBV6-5 with TRBJ1-2; D perhaps matches TRBD1 (5 bases). The CDR3 loop spans 14 amino acids. V lost 1 base, J lost 3 bases, and 9 bases lay in between. Germline values: CDR1 MNHEY, CDR2 SVGAGI. The CDR3 loop reads CASSYWGEDYGYTF. The CDR3 DNA reads TGTGCCAGCAGTTACTGGGGGGAGGACTATGGCTACACCTTC.

The V and J genes are TRBV19 and TRBJ2-1; TRBD1 is a possible D gene (6 bases). V lost 7 bases and J 6 bases, leaving 22 bases between the germline ends. The CDR3 is 16 residues long. The germline V gene encodes CDR1 LNHDA and CDR2 SQIVND (reference sequence). The CDR3 DNA reads as TGTGCCAGTACCCCTAGGGGGTGGGAATCGAGCAATGAGCAGTTCTTC. Its translation: CASTPRGWESSNEQFF. Supplemented by reference TRBV19 and TRBJ2-1, the full variable domain reads DGGITQSPKYLFRKEGQNVTLSCEQNLNHDAMYWYRQDPGQGLRLIYYSQIVNDFQKGDIAEGYSVSREKKESFPLTVTSAQKNPTAFYLCASTPRGWESSNEQFFGPGTRLTVL.

The chain has TRBV19 and TRBJ2-7; 9 positions agree with TRBD1. Losses at the gene ends were 3 bases for V and 3 bases for J; bases not matched to a gene: 6. The germline V gene encodes CDR1 LNHDA and CDR2 SQIVND (reference sequence). CDR3 length: 15 residues. This CDR3 reads CASSMYRGHHYEQYF. DNA for the CDR3: TGTGCCAGTAGTATGTACAGGGGGCATCACTACGAGCAGTACTTC.